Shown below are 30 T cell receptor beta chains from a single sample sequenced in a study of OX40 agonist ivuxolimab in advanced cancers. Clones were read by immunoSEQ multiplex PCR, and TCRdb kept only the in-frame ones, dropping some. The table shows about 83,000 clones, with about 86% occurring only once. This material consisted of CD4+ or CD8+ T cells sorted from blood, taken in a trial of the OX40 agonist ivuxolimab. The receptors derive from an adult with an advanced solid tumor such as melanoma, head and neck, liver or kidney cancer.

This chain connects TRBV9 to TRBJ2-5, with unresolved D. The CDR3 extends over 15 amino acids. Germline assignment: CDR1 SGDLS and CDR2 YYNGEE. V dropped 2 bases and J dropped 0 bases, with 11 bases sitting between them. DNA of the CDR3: TGTGCCAGCAGCGTCGGTGACGGGTACCAAGAGACCCAGTACTTC. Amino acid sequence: CASSVGDGYQETQYF.

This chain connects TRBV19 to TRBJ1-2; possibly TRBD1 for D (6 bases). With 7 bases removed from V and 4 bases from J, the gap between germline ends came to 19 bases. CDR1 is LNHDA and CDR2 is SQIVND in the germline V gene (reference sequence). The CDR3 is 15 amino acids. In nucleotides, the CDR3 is TGTGCCAGTAATCCCGAGGTGGGGGCGGGCTATGGCTACACCTTC. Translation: CASNPEVGAGYGYTF. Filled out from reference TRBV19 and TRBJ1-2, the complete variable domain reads DGGITQSPKYLFRKEGQNVTLSCEQNLNHDAMYWYRQDPGQGLRLIYYSQIVNDFQKGDIAEGYSVSREKKESFPLTVTSAQKNPTAFYLCASNPEVGAGYGYTFGSGTRLTVV.

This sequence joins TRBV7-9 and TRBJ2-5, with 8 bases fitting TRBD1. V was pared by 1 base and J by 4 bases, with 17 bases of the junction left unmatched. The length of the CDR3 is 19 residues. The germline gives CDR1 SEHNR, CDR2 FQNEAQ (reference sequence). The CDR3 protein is CASSLGYGKTGDFGETQYF. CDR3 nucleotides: TGTGCCAGCAGCTTAGGGTATGGGAAGACAGGGGATTTCGGAGAGACCCAGTACTTC.

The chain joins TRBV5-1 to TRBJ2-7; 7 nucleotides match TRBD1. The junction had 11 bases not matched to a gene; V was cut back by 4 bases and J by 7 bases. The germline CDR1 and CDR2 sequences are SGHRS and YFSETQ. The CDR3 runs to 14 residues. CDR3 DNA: TGCGCCAGCAGCCTTGACAGGGTTGGCGAGGAGCAGTACTTC. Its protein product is CASSLDRVGEEQYF.

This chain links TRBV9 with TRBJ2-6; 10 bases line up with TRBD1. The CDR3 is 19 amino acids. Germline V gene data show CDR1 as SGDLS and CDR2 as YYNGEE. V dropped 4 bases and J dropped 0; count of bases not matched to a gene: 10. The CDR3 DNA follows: TGTGCCAGCAGCACTCGGGACAGGGGTTCTGTCTCTGGGGCCAACGTCCTGACTTTC. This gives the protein CASSTRDRGSVSGANVLTF.

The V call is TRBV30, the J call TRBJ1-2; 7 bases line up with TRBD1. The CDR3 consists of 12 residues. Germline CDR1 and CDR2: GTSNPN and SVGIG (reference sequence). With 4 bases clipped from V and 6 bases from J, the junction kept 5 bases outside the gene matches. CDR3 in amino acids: CAWNARGNGYTF. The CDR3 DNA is TGTGCCTGGAACGCCAGGGGGAATGGCTACACCTTC.

CDR3 sequence (DNA): TGTGCCAGCAGCAACACAGGGGGAGGCTATGGCTACACCTTC. Translating it yields CASSNTGGGYGYTF. This rearrangement joins TRBV28 to TRBJ1-2; 8 nucleotides agree with TRBD1. Germline trimming cut 6 bases from V and 4 bases from J; bases unmatched to any gene: 7. The CDR3 covers 14 residues. The germline V gene has CDR1 MDHEN and CDR2 SYDVKM.

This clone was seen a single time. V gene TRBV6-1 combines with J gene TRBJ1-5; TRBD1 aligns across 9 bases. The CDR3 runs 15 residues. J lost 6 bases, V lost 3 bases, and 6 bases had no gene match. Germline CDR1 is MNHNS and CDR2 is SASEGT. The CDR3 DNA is TGTGCCAGCAGTGATGAACAGGGGGCCCTTCAGCCCCAGCATTTT. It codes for CASSDEQGALQPQHF.

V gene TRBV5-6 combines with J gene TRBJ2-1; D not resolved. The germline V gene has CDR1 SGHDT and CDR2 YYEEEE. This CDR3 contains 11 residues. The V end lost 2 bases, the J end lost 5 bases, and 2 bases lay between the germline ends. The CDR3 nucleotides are TGTGCCAGCAGCTTTAACAATGAGCAGTTCTTC. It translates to CASSFNNEQFF. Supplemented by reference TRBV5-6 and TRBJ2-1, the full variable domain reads DAGVTQSPTHLIKTRGQQVTLRCSPKSGHDTVSWYQQALGQGPQFIFQYYEEEERQRGNFPDRFSGHQFPNYSSELNVNALLLGDSALYLCASSFNNEQFFGPGTRLTVL.

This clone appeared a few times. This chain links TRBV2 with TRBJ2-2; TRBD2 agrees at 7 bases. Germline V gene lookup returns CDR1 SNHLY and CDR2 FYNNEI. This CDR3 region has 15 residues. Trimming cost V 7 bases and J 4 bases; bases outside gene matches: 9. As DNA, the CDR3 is TGTGCCAGCACCGAGGGAGGGACTCTCACCGGGGAGCTGTTTTTT. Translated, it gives CASTEGGTLTGELFF.

CDR3 loop: CASSLEAPTGSGANVLTF. The CDR3 DNA is TGTGCCAGCAGCTTAGAGGCCCCAACAGGATCCGGGGCCAACGTCCTGACTTTC. This chain joins TRBV11-2 and TRBJ2-6, with D perhaps matching TRBD1 (5 bases). V was cut by 0 bases and J by 4 bases, with 16 bases left in between. Germline V lookup: CDR1 SGHAT, CDR2 FQNNGV. This CDR3 has 18 amino acids.

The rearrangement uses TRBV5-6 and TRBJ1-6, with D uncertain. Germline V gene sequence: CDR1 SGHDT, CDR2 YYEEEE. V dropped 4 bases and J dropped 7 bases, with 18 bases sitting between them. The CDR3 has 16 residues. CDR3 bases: TGTGCCAGCAGCACTTGGGGATTTTCGAGAAATTCACCCCTCCACTTT. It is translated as CASSTWGFSRNSPLHF.

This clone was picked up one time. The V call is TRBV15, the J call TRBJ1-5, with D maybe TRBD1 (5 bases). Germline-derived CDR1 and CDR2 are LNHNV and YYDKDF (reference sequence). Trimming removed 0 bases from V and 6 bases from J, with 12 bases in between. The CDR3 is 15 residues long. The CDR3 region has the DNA TGTGCCACCAGCAGAGATATGGGGGAAAGTCAGCCCCAGCATTTT. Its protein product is CATSRDMGESQPQHF. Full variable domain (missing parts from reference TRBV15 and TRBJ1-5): DAMVIQNPRYQVTQFGKPVTLSCSQTLNHNVMYWYQQKSSQAPKLLFHYYDKDFNNEADTPDNFQSRRPNTSFCFLDIRSPGLGDTAMYLCATSRDMGESQPQHFGDGTRLSIL.

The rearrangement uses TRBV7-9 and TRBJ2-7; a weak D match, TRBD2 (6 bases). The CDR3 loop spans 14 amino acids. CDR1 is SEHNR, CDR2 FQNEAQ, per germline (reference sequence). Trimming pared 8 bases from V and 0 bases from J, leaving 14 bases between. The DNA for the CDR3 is TGTGCCAGCTCCAAGACGGGGGTCTCCTACGAGCAGTACTTC. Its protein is CASSKTGVSYEQYF.

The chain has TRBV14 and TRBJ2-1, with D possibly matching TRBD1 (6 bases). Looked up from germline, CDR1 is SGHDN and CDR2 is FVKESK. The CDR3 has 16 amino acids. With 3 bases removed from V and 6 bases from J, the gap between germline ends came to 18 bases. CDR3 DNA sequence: TGTGCCAGCAGCCAGCTCGTGGGGGCAGGGAGCAATGAGCAGTTCTTC. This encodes CASSQLVGAGSNEQFF.

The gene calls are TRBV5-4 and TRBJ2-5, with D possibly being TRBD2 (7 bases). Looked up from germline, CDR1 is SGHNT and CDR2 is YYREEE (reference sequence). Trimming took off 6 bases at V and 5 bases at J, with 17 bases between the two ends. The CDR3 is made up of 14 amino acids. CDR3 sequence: CASNGGGADETQYF. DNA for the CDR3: TGTGCCAGCAACGGAGGGGGGGCCGACGAGACCCAGTACTTC.

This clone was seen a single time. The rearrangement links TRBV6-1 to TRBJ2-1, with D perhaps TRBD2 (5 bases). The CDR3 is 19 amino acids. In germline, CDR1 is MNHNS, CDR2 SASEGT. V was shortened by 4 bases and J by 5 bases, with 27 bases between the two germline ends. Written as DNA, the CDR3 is TGTGCCAGCAGTGGGTTACCCGGACTGGTCCCCCGGATTAACAATGAGCAGTTCTTC. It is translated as CASSGLPGLVPRINNEQFF.

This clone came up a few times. For the CDR3, the DNA is TGTGCCTGGAAATCTCCCCGGTGGAACACTGAAGCTTTCTTT. Translation: CAWKSPRWNTEAFF. V and J are TRBV30 and TRBJ1-1; D uncertain. CDR3 length equals 14 residues. V gave up 4 bases and J gave up 1 base, with 13 bases separating them. CDR1 and CDR2 from the germline V gene are GTSNPN and SVGIG (reference sequence).

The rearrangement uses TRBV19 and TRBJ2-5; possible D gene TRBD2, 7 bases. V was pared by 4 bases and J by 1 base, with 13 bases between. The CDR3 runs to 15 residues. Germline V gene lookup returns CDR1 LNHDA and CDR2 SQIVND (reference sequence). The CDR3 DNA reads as TGTGCCAGTAGTACTTATAGGGGGGGCCAAGAGACCCAGTACTTC. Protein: CASSTYRGGQETQYF. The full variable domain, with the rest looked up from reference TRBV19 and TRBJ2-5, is DGGITQSPKYLFRKEGQNVTLSCEQNLNHDAMYWYRQDPGQGLRLIYYSQIVNDFQKGDIAEGYSVSREKKESFPLTVTSAQKNPTAFYLCASSTYRGGQETQYFGPGTRLLVL.

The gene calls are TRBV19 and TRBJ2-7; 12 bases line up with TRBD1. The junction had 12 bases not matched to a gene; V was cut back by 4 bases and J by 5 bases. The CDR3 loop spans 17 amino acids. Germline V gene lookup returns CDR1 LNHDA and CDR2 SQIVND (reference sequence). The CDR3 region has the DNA TGTGCCAGTAGTAAATCCGGGACAGGGGGCTTCGAGCACGAGCAGTACTTC. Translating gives CASSKSGTGGFEHEQYF.

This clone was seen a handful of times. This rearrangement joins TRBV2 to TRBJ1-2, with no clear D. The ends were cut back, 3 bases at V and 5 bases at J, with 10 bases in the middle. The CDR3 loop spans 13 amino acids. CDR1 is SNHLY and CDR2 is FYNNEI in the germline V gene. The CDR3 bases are TGTGCCAGCAGTGAGCCACTCCGATATGGCTACACCTTC. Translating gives CASSEPLRYGYTF.

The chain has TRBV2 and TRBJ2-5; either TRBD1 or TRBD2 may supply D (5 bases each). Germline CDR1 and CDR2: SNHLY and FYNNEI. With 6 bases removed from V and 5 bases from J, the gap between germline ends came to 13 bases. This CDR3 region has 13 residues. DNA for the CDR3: TGTGCCAGCAGGAGGGGCGAGGGGGAGACCCAGTACTTC. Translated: CASRRGEGETQYF.

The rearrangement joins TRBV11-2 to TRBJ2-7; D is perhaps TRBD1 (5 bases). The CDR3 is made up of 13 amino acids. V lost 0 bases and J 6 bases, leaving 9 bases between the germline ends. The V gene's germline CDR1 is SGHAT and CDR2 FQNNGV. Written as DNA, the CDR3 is TGTGCCAGCAGCTTAGATGTCAGGGCCGAGCAGTACTTC. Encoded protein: CASSLDVRAEQYF.

Here the CDR3 DNA reads TGTGCGACTAACATCGGGGCGGCGGCCGGGGAGCTGTTTTTT. This translates into CATNIGAAAGELFF. The genes are TRBV19 and TRBJ2-2; D could derive from TRBD1 or TRBD2 (5 bases each). The CDR3 has 14 residues. Looked up from germline, CDR1 is LNHDA and CDR2 is SQIVND (reference sequence).

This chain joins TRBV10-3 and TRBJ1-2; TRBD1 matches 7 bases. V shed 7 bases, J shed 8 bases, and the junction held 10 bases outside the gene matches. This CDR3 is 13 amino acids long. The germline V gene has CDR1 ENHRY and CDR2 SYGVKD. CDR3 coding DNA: TGTGCCATCACCCTTGACAGGGTATCCGGCTACACCTTC. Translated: CAITLDRVSGYTF.

The CDR3 spells CASSLDRGGEQYF. DNA for the CDR3: TGTGCCAGCAGCTTGGACAGGGGAGGCGAGCAGTACTTC. The chain has TRBV5-4 and TRBJ2-7, with a tentative D call TRBD1 (7 bases). V lost 0 bases, J lost 6 bases, and 10 bases lay in between. Germline V gene sequence: CDR1 SGHNT, CDR2 YYREEE (reference sequence). The CDR3 has 13 residues.

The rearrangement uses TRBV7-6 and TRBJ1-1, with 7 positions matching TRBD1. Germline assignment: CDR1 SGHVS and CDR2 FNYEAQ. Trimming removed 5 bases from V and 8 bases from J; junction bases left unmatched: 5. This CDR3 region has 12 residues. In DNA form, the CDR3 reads TGTGCCAGCAGCCTACCGGACAGGGAAGCTTTCTTT. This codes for CASSLPDREAFF.

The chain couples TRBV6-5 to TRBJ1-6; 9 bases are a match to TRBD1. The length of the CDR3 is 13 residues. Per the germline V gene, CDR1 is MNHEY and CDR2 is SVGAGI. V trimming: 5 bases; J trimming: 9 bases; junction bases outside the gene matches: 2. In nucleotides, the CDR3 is TGTGCCAGCAGTCCGGACAGGGGTTCACCCCTCCACTTT. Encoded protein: CASSPDRGSPLHF.

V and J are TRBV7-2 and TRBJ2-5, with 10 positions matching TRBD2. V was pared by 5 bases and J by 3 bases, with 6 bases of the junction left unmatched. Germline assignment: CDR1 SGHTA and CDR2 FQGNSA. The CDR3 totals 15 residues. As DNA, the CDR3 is TGTGCCAGCAGCATTCCCCTAGCGGGGGAAGAGACCCAGTACTTC. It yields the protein CASSIPLAGEETQYF.

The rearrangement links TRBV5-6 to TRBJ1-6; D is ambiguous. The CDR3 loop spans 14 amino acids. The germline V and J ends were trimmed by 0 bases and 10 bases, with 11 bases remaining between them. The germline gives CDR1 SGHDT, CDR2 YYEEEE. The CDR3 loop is CASSLERWGSPLHF. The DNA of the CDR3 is TGTGCCAGCAGCTTGGAACGGTGGGGATCACCCCTCCACTTT.